This TCR beta chain was sequenced in a study of CD4 T cell repertoires in COVID-19 (dated by TCRdb to 2020 to 2023). In the study overall: To analyze cross-reactivity, CFSE-low cells were expanded with IL-2 for approximately 10 days and then labeled again and restimulated with spike proteins from other coronaviruses. In COVID-19-recovered individuals, the study described naturally processed CD4+ T cell responses to SARS-CoV-2 spike and nucleoprotein and used TCR Vbeta sequencing to evaluate clonal composition. Subset-level TCR Vbeta repertoire analysis of SARS-CoV-2-reactive T cells was performed in a few recovered individuals.

On this clone itself: It has no known antigen specificity. No base quality values were provided; no much bigger clone lies one nucleotide off.

The time point label for this specimen denotes: sample from a COVID-19-recovered individual after infection. The donors were patients who had gone through COVID-19 ranging from mild to severe and had recovered. Memory T cell samples that were not cultured went straight to sequencing right after ex vivo isolation. From peripheral blood mononuclear cells, the researchers isolated CD4+ total memory, central memory, effector memory and circulating T follicular helper cells. The germline V gene supplies CDR1 LGHNA and CDR2 YNFKEQ. V is shortened by 3 bases, J by 0 bases, and the region joining them spans 2 bases. Its CDR3 holds 12 amino acids, cysteine through phenylalanine. Only the CDR3 part of the read is kept: 36 bases, read in frame from the first base. The investigation overall reported the following: Between about 7 and 25% of SARS-CoV-2 clonotypes were also detected in secondary cultures stimulated with SARS-CoV and/or HKU1 spike, a finding consistent with cross-reactivity. Two or all three memory subsets shared several of the most expanded SARS-CoV-2-reactive clonotypes, which suggests intraclonal diversification.

The library relied on the immunoSEQ multiplex PCR assay. In the original analysis: The Chao-Jaccard similarity index and the number of shared clonotypes were used to measure repertoire overlap between subsets. TCRdb mirrors the immuneACCESS table, restricted to in-frame sequences. Some clones are absent from its copies; in checked studies, under half trace to an unresolved V gene, and the reason for the others is unknown. That table is the source of V, J and clone size, and D and trimming were worked out from the DNA. The sample table contains 70,000 to 95,000 clones; only one count was recorded for approximately 83% of them. About 0.5% of the sample is held by the ten biggest clonotypes.

The sequence links TRBV4-2 to TRBJ1-1; no D gene can be assigned with confidence. The clonotype originates from a human donor who had COVID-19. The specimen comprised CD4+ T cells from peripheral blood, sampled after recovery from COVID-19. The CDR3 sequence is CASSQMNTEAFF. The sequence in DNA is TGTGCCAGCAGCCAGATGAACACTGAAGCTTTCTTT.